These T cell receptor beta chains were read from a single sample in a study of T cell changes during pregnancy in multiple sclerosis. Here immunoSEQ multiplex PCR was the method, and the copy in TCRdb shows in-frame clones only, minus some. This table has 90,000 to 120,000 clones, roughly 90% appearing once. The specimen comprised peripheral blood, sampled in the third trimester of pregnancy. Receptors originate from a female donor in good health, enrolled as a control in a pregnancy study. Each CDR3 is given with its conserved first and last residue. D genes are given only for firm matches. Only some rows state a clone size, as once, few, many or a class for expanded clones.

TRBV5-6	-	TRBJ1-3	-	TGTGCCAGCAGCCCACATAAATATTTT	CASSPHKYF
TRBV29-1	-	TRBJ2-2	-	TGCAGCGTTGATGCAGGAGGCCCTAAACCATCGACCACCGGGGAGCTGTTTTTT	CSVDAGGPKPSTTGELFF
TRBV6-5	TRBD1	TRBJ1-3	-	TGTGCCAGCAGCCCCCCAGGGGGCTCTGGAAACACCATATATTTT	CASSPPGGSGNTIYF
TRBV6-5	-	TRBJ2-1	-	TGTGCCAGCAGCCAGTCAGGTGGGTCCTACAATGAGCAGTTCTTC	CASSQSGGSYNEQFF
TRBV2	TRBD1	TRBJ2-7	-	TGTGCCACTGAAACCGGGACAGGGGGCCCCGAGCAGTACTTC	CATETGTGGPEQYF
TRBV6-5	TRBD1	TRBJ2-7	-	TGTGCCAGCAGTTATGGGACAGGGGGCTCCTACGAGCAGTACTTC	CASSYGTGGSYEQYF
TRBV10-3	TRBD2	TRBJ2-3	once	TGTGCCATCAGTGCTACCCTAGGAGCGGGGGTAGATACGCAGTATTTT	CAISATLGAGVDTQYF
TRBV9	TRBD2	TRBJ2-3	-	TGTGCCAGCAGCCTGGGGGGGAGGAACACAGATACGCAGTATTTT	CASSLGGRNTDTQYF
TRBV27	-	TRBJ1-2	-	TGTGCCAGCAGTTGGCGCGCGGCCGGGGGCTACACCTTC	CASSWRAAGGYTF
TRBV6-5	-	TRBJ2-3	-	TGTGCCAGCAGTCCGACAGGACCCACAGATACGCAGTATTTT	CASSPTGPTDTQYF
TRBV5-1	-	TRBJ2-5	-	TGCGCCAGCAGCCTCAACAGCCTCCAAGAGACCCAGTACTTC	CASSLNSLQETQYF
TRBV30	-	TRBJ2-1	once	TGTGCCTGGAATATTGACAATGAGCAGTTCTTC	CAWNIDNEQFF
TRBV7-9	TRBD2	TRBJ2-5	-	TGTGCCAGCAGTCGACTAGCGGGGGCACAAGAGACCCAGTACTTC	CASSRLAGAQETQYF
TRBV6-1	-	TRBJ1-2	-	TGTGCCAGCTCAGGAGGGCAGGCAGCTAACTATGGCTACACCTTC	CASSGGQAANYGYTF
TRBV6-1	-	TRBJ1-6	-	TGTGCCAGCAGTGAAGCGTTGGCTTGGCAGGGAAATTCACCCCTCCACTTT	CASSEALAWQGNSPLHF
TRBV27	-	TRBJ2-2	once	TGTGCCAGCAGAAGAAATACTGGACTGAACACCGGGGAGCTGTTTTTT	CASRRNTGLNTGELFF
TRBV7-2	-	TRBJ2-1	-	TGTGCCAGCAGCCTTATCAATGAGCAGTTCTTC	CASSLINEQFF
TRBV28	-	TRBJ1-4	-	TGTGCCAGCAGTCCCCCCCCGGGGCGGGAACACTCAACTAATGAAAAACTGTTTTTT	CASSPPPGREHSTNEKLFF
TRBV5-1	TRBD1	TRBJ1-6	-	TGCGCCAGCAGTGGGGACAGTAATAATTCACCCCTCCACTTT	CASSGDSNNSPLHF
TRBV10-3	TRBD1	TRBJ1-6	-	TGTGCCATCAGTGAGGGACAGGGGAGCTCCTATAATTCACCCCTCCACTTT	CAISEGQGSSYNSPLHF
TRBV19	-	TRBJ1-3	-	TGTGCCAGTAGTATCTCCACGACAGATGGAAACACCATATATTTT	CASSISTTDGNTIYF
TRBV30	-	TRBJ2-1	-	TGTGCCTGGAGGGAGTATTGGACAGCCGAGCAGTTCTTC	CAWREYWTAEQFF
TRBV7-2	TRBD1	TRBJ1-6	-	TGTGCCAGCAGCTTAGCAGGGGGCGAATCACCCCTCCACTTT	CASSLAGGESPLHF
TRBV7-2	-	TRBJ1-1	once	TGTGCCAGCAGCTTAGCATCCACACCGGGTATGACTGAAGCTTTCTTT	CASSLASTPGMTEAFF
TRBV2	TRBD1	TRBJ1-5	-	TGTGCCAGCATGGCCGGGACAGGAGGCAATCAGCCCCAGCATTTT	CASMAGTGGNQPQHF
TRBV19	-	TRBJ2-3	-	TGTGCCATTTCTATCCCCGACTCTGCGAGCACAGATACGCAGTATTTT	CAISIPDSASTDTQYF
TRBV9	-	TRBJ1-2	-	TGTGCCAGCAGCGTGGAGGAGTCCCCTAACTATGGCTACACCTTC	CASSVEESPNYGYTF
TRBV14	TRBD1	TRBJ2-7	-	TGTGCCAGCAGCACCGGACAGGGGCGCTCCTACGAGCAGTACTTC	CASSTGQGRSYEQYF
TRBV5-8	-	TRBJ2-1	-	TGTGCCAGCAGCTTGGTCAGGGGAGTAGCCGGCTATGAGCAGTTCTTC	CASSLVRGVAGYEQFF
TRBV7-2	-	TRBJ1-4	-	TGTGCCAGCAGCTCAAAATTAGGGCAGGGCGGTAATGAAAAACTGTTTTTT	CASSSKLGQGGNEKLFF
TRBV30	TRBD1	TRBJ1-5	-	TGTGCCTGGAGTCAGTACAGGGGAAATCAGCCCCAGCATTTT	CAWSQYRGNQPQHF
TRBV12-5	TRBD1	TRBJ1-2	-	TGTGCTAGTGGTGGGACAGGGCACTATGGCTACACCTTC	CASGGTGHYGYTF
TRBV18	-	TRBJ2-7	-	TGTGCCAGCTCAACCAGCGGGTTGACCTACGAGCAGTACTTC	CASSTSGLTYEQYF
TRBV6-1	-	TRBJ1-1	-	TGTGCCAGCAGACCGGGTGGCCAGGGAGCTTTCTTT	CASRPGGQGAFF
TRBV7-7	-	TRBJ1-3	-	TGTGCCAGCAGCTCAGAACAGGGAATCCCTGGAAACACCATATATTTT	CASSSEQGIPGNTIYF
TRBV7-8	TRBD1	TRBJ2-3	once	TGTGCCAGCAGCACCCTCGAGGGGGCAGGAACAGATACGCAGTATTTT	CASSTLEGAGTDTQYF
TRBV7-2	-	TRBJ2-3	-	TGTGCCAGCAGCTTAGCGGGGCTGAGCACAGATACGCAGTATTTT	CASSLAGLSTDTQYF
TRBV9	-	TRBJ1-1	-	TGTGCCAGCAGCGTAGGTTTCTCCAGGGGCTGGAACACTGAAGCTTTCTTT	CASSVGFSRGWNTEAFF
TRBV20-1	-	TRBJ1-2	-	TGCAGTGCCGCGGTAGAGAGTGGCTACACCTTC	CSAAVESGYTF
TRBV20-1	-	TRBJ2-7	-	TGCAGTTCCCTCCCCCTTGACGAGCAGTACTTC	CSSLPLDEQYF
TRBV7-9	-	TRBJ1-3	-	TGTGCCAGCAGCACGGACGGGAGCTCTGGAAACACCATATATTTT	CASSTDGSSGNTIYF
TRBV5-8	-	TRBJ1-2	-	TGTGCCAGCAGCTTGAAGCGGGGATCAAACTATGGCTACACCTTC	CASSLKRGSNYGYTF
TRBV4-3	-	TRBJ2-7	-	TGCGTCAGCAGCTCTCAAGCGGGTGGAGGCCCCTACGAGCAGTACTTC	CVSSSQAGGGPYEQYF
TRBV5-1	TRBD1	TRBJ2-2	-	TGCGCCAGCAGCGGCAGACAGGGGGCGAACACCGGGGAGCTGTTTTTT	CASSGRQGANTGELFF
TRBV18	TRBD1	TRBJ1-6	-	TGTGCCAGCTCATGGGACAGGGATAATTCACCCCTCCACTTT	CASSWDRDNSPLHF
TRBV19	TRBD1	TRBJ1-4	-	TGTGCCAGTAGGGGTTTAGGGACAGGCGAAAAACTGTTTTTT	CASRGLGTGEKLFF
TRBV7-2	-	TRBJ1-5	-	TGTGCCAGCAGCCGATCACCGGATCAGCCCCAGCATTTT	CASSRSPDQPQHF
TRBV11-3	-	TRBJ2-3	once	TGTGCCAGCAGGGCCGTACAGGGCGCAGATACGCAGTATTTT	CASRAVQGADTQYF
TRBV27	-	TRBJ1-5	-	TGTGCCAGCAGTCGGGGCAATCAGCCCCAGCATTTT	CASSRGNQPQHF
TRBV5-1	TRBD1	TRBJ2-6	-	TGCGCCAGCTTCAAAGGCTCGCAGGGGGAAGCCAACGTCCTGACTTTC	CASFKGSQGEANVLTF
TRBV5-5	-	TRBJ2-1	-	TGTGCCAGCTCAAGTTTGCGGGGCGATGAGCAGTTCTTC	CASSSLRGDEQFF
TRBV2	TRBD1	TRBJ1-1	-	TGTGCCAGCAGCCTAGGACAGGGTCCCACTGAAGCTTTCTTT	CASSLGQGPTEAFF
TRBV19	-	TRBJ1-6	-	TGTGCCGCTTGGGGGGGCTTTAATTCACCCCTCCACTTT	CAAWGGFNSPLHF
TRBV6-5	TRBD1	TRBJ1-1	-	TGCGCCAGCAGTAAAAGCCGACAGGGTGGCACTGAAGCTTTCTTT	CASSKSRQGGTEAFF
TRBV11-3	-	TRBJ2-1	-	TGTGCCAGCAGCTTAGGTCAGGGTGATTACAATGAGCAGTTCTTC	CASSLGQGDYNEQFF
TRBV11-3	-	TRBJ2-3	-	TGTGCCAGCAGCTTAGACAGGGTTAGCACAGATACGCAGTATTTT	CASSLDRVSTDTQYF
TRBV27	TRBD1	TRBJ1-5	-	TGTGCCAGCAGTTTATTATCCGGGACAGCGTATCAGCCCCAGCATTTT	CASSLLSGTAYQPQHF